The 14 T cell receptor beta chains presented below share a single source sample, sequenced in a study of cytomegalovirus exposure and HLA in healthy donors. Some clones are missing from TCRdb's copy, which holds only in-frame ones; the method was immunoSEQ multiplex PCR. The data show 200,000 to 300,000 clones, 80% to 95% seen once. Input material: PBMCs. Source of these receptors: a woman in her 30s in good health and CMV-seronegative.

The chain recombines TRBV9 with TRBJ2-5; TRBD2 matches 7 bases. V shed 0 bases and J 5 bases; nucleotides not matched to a gene: 4. The CDR3 has 14 amino acids. Germline V gene lookup returns CDR1 SGDLS and CDR2 YYNGEE. The CDR3 is CASSVDLGGETQYF. The CDR3 DNA reads as TGTGCCAGCAGCGTAGACCTGGGAGGGGAGACCCAGTACTTC.

The chain's CDR3 is CASSPWTGIKETQYF. The CDR3, as DNA: TGTGCCAGTAGTCCGTGGACAGGGATTAAGGAGACCCAGTACTTC. The chain is built from TRBV19 and TRBJ2-5; 8 bases are a match to TRBD1. The ends lost 5 bases at V and 5 bases at J; junction bases unmatched: 10. The germline V gene encodes CDR1 LNHDA and CDR2 SQIVND (reference sequence). This CDR3 has 15 amino acids.

The chain joins TRBV5-4 to TRBJ2-5; 9 bases are shared with TRBD1. The CDR3 is 16 amino acids. V lost 4 bases to trimming and J lost 4 bases; unmatched junction nucleotides: 11. Germline V lookup: CDR1 SGHNT, CDR2 YYREEE (reference sequence). The DNA of the CDR3 is TGTGCCAGCAGCCTGAGGACAGGGGCGGGAAGAGAGACCCAGTACTTC. Amino acid sequence: CASSLRTGAGRETQYF.

V usage is TRBV29-1 and J usage is TRBJ2-3; 13 bases agree with TRBD2. Germline CDR1 reads SQVTM; CDR2 reads ANQGSEA. The CDR3 is 14 residues long. V dropped 7 bases and J dropped 7; count of bases not matched to a gene: 8. Here the CDR3 DNA reads TGCAGCGCCGCGGGACTAGCGGGACGGAATACGCAGTATTTT. Protein product: CSAAGLAGRNTQYF.

This chain links TRBV7-8 with TRBJ2-1; 11 bases line up with TRBD2. The CDR3 length is 20 residues. V lost 1 base, J lost 0 bases, and 11 bases stayed unmatched. From germline, CDR1 is SGHVS and CDR2 FQNEAQ. CDR3 sequence (DNA): TGTGCCAGCAGCTTAGAGGGTAGCGGGAGGGTGAGGAGCTCCTACAATGAGCAGTTCTTC. Translating it yields CASSLEGSGRVRSSYNEQFF. Complete variable domain (other parts from reference TRBV7-8 and TRBJ2-1): GAGVSQSPRYKVAKRGQDVALRCDPISGHVSLFWYQQALGQGPEFLTYFQNEAQLDKSGLPSDRFFAERPEGSVSTLKIQRTQQEDSAVYLCASSLEGSGRVRSSYNEQFFGPGTRLTVL.

The chain couples TRBV5-6 to TRBJ2-2; D gene uncertain. V dropped 4 bases and J dropped 1 base, with 8 bases sitting between them. The CDR3 totals 14 residues. Germline lookup yields CDR1 SGHDT and CDR2 YYEEEE. CDR3 sequence: CASSRGLNTGELFF. Here the CDR3 DNA reads TGTGCCAGCAGCCGCGGCCTGAACACCGGGGAGCTGTTTTTT.

The chain couples TRBV4-1 to TRBJ2-3; 12 bases line up with TRBD1. The CDR3 sequence is 17 residues long. Trimming took 0 bases from V and 1 from J; bases not matched to a gene: 2. In germline, CDR1 is MGHRA, CDR2 YSYEKL. The CDR3 coding sequence is TGCGCCAGCAGCCAAGATTGGGACAGGGGGCGCACAGATACGCAGTATTTT. Translation gives CASSQDWDRGRTDTQYF.

The J gene is TRBJ2-7, the V gene TRBV7-8; D is ambiguous. The germline gives CDR1 SGHVS, CDR2 FQNEAQ. There are 11 residues in the CDR3. V lost 1 base to trimming and J lost 7 bases, with 5 bases between them. The CDR3 sequence: CASSLEEEQYF. DNA of the CDR3: TGTGCCAGCAGCTTAGAGGAAGAGCAGTACTTC. The whole variable domain, filled in from reference TRBV7-8 and TRBJ2-7, reads GAGVSQSPRYKVAKRGQDVALRCDPISGHVSLFWYQQALGQGPEFLTYFQNEAQLDKSGLPSDRFFAERPEGSVSTLKIQRTQQEDSAVYLCASSLEEEQYFGPGTRLTVT.

The chain is built from TRBV5-6 and TRBJ2-7; D not resolved. Trimming shortened V by 2 bases and J by 1 base, and 10 bases separated the two germline ends. Per the germline V gene, CDR1 is SGHDT and CDR2 is YYEEEE. CDR3 size: 14 residues. For the CDR3, the DNA is TGTGCCAGCAGCTTTTCGCCAGCATCCTACGAGCAGTACTTC. Translated: CASSFSPASYEQYF.

The chain carries TRBV5-6 and TRBJ1-1, with a possible D match to TRBD1 (6 bases). This CDR3 region has 12 residues. Germline values: CDR1 SGHDT, CDR2 YYEEEE. V was shortened by 3 bases and J by 10 bases, with 13 bases between the two germline ends. The CDR3 here is CASSSGHSGAFF. In DNA form, the CDR3 reads TGTGCCAGCAGCTCGGGACACTCCGGAGCTTTCTTT.

The V and J genes are TRBV7-8 and TRBJ2-2; a weak D match, TRBD2 (6 bases). V was shortened by 6 bases and J by 0 bases, with 11 bases between the two germline ends. The V gene's germline CDR1 is SGHVS and CDR2 FQNEAQ. The CDR3 sequence is 15 residues long. CDR3 coding DNA: TGTGCCAGCAGTCCGGGACTGACGAACACCGGGGAGCTGTTTTTT. Residues: CASSPGLTNTGELFF.

CDR3 bases: TGTGCCAGCAGTCCGGGACTATCCAAGTACCAAGAGACCCAGTACTTC. Its translation: CASSPGLSKYQETQYF. The chain joins TRBV28 to TRBJ2-5; TRBD2 matches at 7 bases. Germline CDR1 and CDR2: MDHEN and SYDVKM. J gave up 0 bases and V 5 bases, and 9 bases lay outside the gene matches. This CDR3 region has 16 residues.

The genes are TRBV7-2 and TRBJ2-3, with TRBD1 as a possible D gene (5 bases). From germline, CDR1 is SGHTA and CDR2 FQGNSA. The germline V and J ends were trimmed by 2 bases and 8 bases, with 8 bases remaining between them. This CDR3 region has 12 residues. For the CDR3, the DNA is TGTGCCAGCAGCTTAAGGGGTGGTACGCAGTATTTT. Its translation is CASSLRGGTQYF.

The chain employs TRBV5-1 and TRBJ2-5; D possibly matches TRBD1 or TRBD2 (5 bases each). This CDR3 is built from 16 residues. The V gene's germline CDR1 is SGHRS and CDR2 YFSETQ. V was clipped by 0 bases and J by 2 bases, with 14 bases between them. The CDR3 DNA reads TGCGCCAGCAGCTTGGTTGGGGGTATGGGACAAGAGACCCAGTACTTC. Its protein product is CASSLVGGMGQETQYF.